This TCR beta chain was retrieved from a study of CD8 T cells in Susac syndrome. Sequencing of TCR beta drew on CD8+ and CD4+ T cells from blood. The multiple sclerosis controls, all treatment-naive patients, had relapsing-remitting disease that was stable or active. TEMRA cells were FACS-enriched, unlike CD8+ and CD4+ T cells, which were negatively isolated. Random hexamers were used to reverse transcribe an amount of about 0.5 to 1 ug RNA. Multiplex immunoSEQ PCR targeted 54 Vbeta and 13 Jbeta TCR beta segments. TCRdb re-analysed the immunoSEQ multiplex PCR reads in MiXCR, keeping a single row per CDR3 protein. The sample carries 130,000 or so distinct CDR3 sequences, 85% to 95% recorded once. Material for sequencing was CD4+ T cells from PBMCs. This sequence was found in a human donor with multiple sclerosis.

The CDR3 sequence: CASSQSTATSEETQYF. CDR3 DNA: TGTGCCAGCTCACAATCTACCGCGACTAGCGAAGAGACCCAGTACTTC. The chain combines TRBV18 with TRBJ2-5, with 8 nucleotides matching TRBD2. V lost 4 bases and J lost 3; bases outside the gene matches: 10. Germline CDR1 and CDR2: KGHSH and LQKENI. This CDR3 region has 16 residues. Full variable domain (outside the CDR3, taken from reference TRBV18 and TRBJ2-5): NAGVMQNPRHLVRRRGQEARLRCSPMKGHSHVYWYRQLPEEGLKFMVYLQKENIIDESGMPKERFSAEFPKEGPSILRIQQVVRGDSAAYFCASSQSTATSEETQYFGPGTRLLVL.